This T cell receptor (beta chain) came from a study of molecular identifiers for immune sequencing clone quantification. General study points: Barcode sharing among identical TCR molecules could make large clones appear smaller. Clones above 20 RNA copies contained over 98% of effector molecules but under 1% of naive ones.

TCRdb re-called the PCR reads through MiXCR, storing one row per CDR3 protein. The profile shows over 600,000 distinct CDR3 sequences, 15% to 20% of them singletons. The germline V gene has CDR1 MNHEY and CDR2 SMNVEV (reference sequence). This CDR3 is built from 14 residues. The V gene end was trimmed by 0 bases and the J gene end by 6 bases; junction bases not matched to a gene: 1. This clonotype has a count of ten or more. Its cognate antigen is unknown. The V and J genes are TRBV27 and TRBJ2-2, with 7 bases matching TRBD2. The TCR sequence derives from a human donor in good health. Some libraries in this study had Jurkat cell RNA spiked in. The sequenced sample was naive CD8+ T cells from blood, with Jurkat cell RNA spiked in. The sample's subset: FACS-sorted CD8+CD4-CCR7+CD45RA+ naive T cells. The CDR3 spells CASSLSGRAGELFF. DNA for the CDR3: TGTGCCAGCAGTTTATCTGGGAGGGCCGGGGAGCTGTTTTTT.